This T cell receptor (beta chain) came from a study of shared clonotypes between healthy human individuals. Measured with immunoSEQ multiplex PCR; TCRdb has only the in-frame clones, and not every one. The table includes 950,000 to 1,100,000 clones, approximately 70% detected once. The length of the CDR3 is 14 residues. Trimming at V came to 8 bases and at J to 3 bases, leaving 9 bases not matched to a gene. Germline V gives CDR1 ENHRY, CDR2 SYGVKD. Sequenced: memory CD4+ T cells sorted from blood. Noted subset: CD45RA-negative fraction. This chain connects TRBV10-3 to TRBJ2-7; 8 bases map to TRBD1. This TCR was recovered from a man between 18 and 29 years old in good health. This chain's CDR3 is CAIQPRDRYYEQYF. Written as DNA, the CDR3 is TGTGCCATCCAGCCTAGGGACAGGTACTACGAGCAGTACTTC.